The clone carrying this T cell receptor beta chain was seen just once. A much larger clonotype is one base distant, so this may be a read error. A single record per CDR3 protein comes from TCRdb applying MiXCR to the RACE reads. The table has 35,000 or so distinct CDR3 sequences, 5.5% to 8% seen once; the top ten hold roughly a tenth. The data stem from a study of human T cells and chemical hapten exposure. Study as a whole: During the roughly 25-week study period, patients had diphenylcyclopropenone applied to the scalp every week. Across samples, TCR yields varied, mostly owing to small differences in pooled library volumes.

Sample time point: patch test 1, 2 weeks after DPC sensitization. Treatment here: therapeutic diphenylcyclopropenone sensitization with weekly scalp DPC. Unfractionated whole blood was the source of the extracted total RNA. This CDR3 spans 15 amino acids. Germline CDR1 is LGHNA and CDR2 is YNFKEQ. The sequence derives from a woman in her 30s with alopecia areata. Some clones in this sample may be carry-over from other donors' samples. This chain links TRBV4-2 with TRBJ2-3; D tentatively fits TRBD1 or TRBD2 (5 bases each). The specimen was whole blood, collected in connection with sensitization to the hapten diphenylcyclopropenone (DPC). The CDR3 coding sequence is TGTACCAGCAGCCAAGTGCTGGGGGACACAGATACGCAGTATTTT. It yields the protein CTSSQVLGDTDTQYF.